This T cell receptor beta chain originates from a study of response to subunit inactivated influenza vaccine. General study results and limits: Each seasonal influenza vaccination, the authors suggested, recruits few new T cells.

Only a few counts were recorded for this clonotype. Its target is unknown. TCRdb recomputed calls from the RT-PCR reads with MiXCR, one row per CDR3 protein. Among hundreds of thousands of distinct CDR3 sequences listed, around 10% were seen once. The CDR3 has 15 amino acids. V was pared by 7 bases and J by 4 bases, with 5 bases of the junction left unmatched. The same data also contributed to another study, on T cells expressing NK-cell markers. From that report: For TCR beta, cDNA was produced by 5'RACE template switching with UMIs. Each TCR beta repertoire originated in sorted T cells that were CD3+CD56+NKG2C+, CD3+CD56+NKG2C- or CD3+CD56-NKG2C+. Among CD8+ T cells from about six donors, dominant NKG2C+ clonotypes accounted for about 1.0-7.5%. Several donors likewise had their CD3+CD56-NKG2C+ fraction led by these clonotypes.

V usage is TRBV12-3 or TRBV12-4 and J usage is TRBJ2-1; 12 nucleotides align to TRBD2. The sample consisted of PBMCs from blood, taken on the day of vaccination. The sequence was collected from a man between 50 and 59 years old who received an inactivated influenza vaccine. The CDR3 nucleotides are TGTGCCAGCATGACTAGCGGGGGACCTTACAATGAGCAGTTCTTC. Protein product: CASMTSGGPYNEQFF.